This T cell receptor beta chain came from a study of blood T cell repertoires in COVID-19. Whole-study context: Acute-phase and convalescent COVID-19 samples originated in the United States, Italy and Spain.

The protocol was immunoSEQ multiplex PCR, while the TCRdb copy is restricted to in-frame clones and leaves out a portion. Of approximately 290,000 clones in the sample, around 82% are singletons; the top ten hold 0.7% to 0.9%. CDR3 length equals 16 residues. Germline CDR1 MNHEY, CDR2 SVGEGT. With 4 bases clipped from V and 5 bases from J, the junction kept 12 bases outside the gene matches. The TCR originated in a human donor with COVID-19, enrolled during active disease. The donor label of this sample is uncertain. The chain carries TRBV6-2 or TRBV6-3 and TRBJ2-7, with 9 bases matching TRBD2. The specimen sequenced was peripheral blood. Here the CDR3 DNA reads TGTGCCAGCAGTTCTCCGATAGCGGGAGCAAGTGACGAGCAGTACTTC. Its protein product is CASSSPIAGASDEQYF.